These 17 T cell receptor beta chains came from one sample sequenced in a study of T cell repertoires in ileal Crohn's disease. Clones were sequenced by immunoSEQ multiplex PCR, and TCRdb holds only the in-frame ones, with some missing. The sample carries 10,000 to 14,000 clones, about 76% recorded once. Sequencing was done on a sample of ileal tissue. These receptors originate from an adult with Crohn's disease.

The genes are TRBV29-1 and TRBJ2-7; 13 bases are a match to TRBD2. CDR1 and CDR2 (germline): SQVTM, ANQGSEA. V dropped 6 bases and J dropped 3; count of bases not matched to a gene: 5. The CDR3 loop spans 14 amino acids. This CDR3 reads CSVQTSGGLYEQYF. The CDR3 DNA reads TGCAGCGTCCAGACTAGCGGGGGGCTCTACGAGCAGTACTTC.

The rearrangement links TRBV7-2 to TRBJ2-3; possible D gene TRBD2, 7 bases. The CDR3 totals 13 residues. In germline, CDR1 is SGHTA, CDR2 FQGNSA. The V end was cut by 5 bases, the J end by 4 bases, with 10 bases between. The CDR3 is CASSRGAADTQYF. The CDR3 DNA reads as TGTGCCAGCAGCCGGGGGGCGGCAGATACGCAGTATTTT. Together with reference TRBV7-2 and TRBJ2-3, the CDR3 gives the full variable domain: GAGVSQSPSNKVTEKGKDVELRCDPISGHTALYWYRQSLGQGLEFLIYFQGNSAPDKSGLPSDRFSAERTGGSVSTLTIQRTQQEDSAVYLCASSRGAADTQYFGPGTRLTVL.

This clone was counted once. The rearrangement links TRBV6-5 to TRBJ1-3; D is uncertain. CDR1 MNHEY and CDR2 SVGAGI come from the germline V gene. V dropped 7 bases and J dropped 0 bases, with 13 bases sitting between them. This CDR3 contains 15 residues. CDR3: CASTNPGSSGNTIYF. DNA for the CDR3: TGTGCCAGCACCAACCCGGGGAGCTCTGGAAACACCATATATTTT.

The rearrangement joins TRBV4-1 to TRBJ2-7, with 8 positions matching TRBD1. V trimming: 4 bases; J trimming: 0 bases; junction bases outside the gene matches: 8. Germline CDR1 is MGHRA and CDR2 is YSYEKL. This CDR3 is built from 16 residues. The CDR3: CASSRQGRGGSYEQYF. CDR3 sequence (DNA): TGCGCCAGCAGCCGACAGGGGCGGGGAGGCTCCTACGAGCAGTACTTC.

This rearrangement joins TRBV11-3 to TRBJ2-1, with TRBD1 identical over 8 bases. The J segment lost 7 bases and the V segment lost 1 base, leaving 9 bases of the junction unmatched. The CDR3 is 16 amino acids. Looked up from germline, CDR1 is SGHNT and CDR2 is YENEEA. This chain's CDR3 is CASSLGDRGGGNEQFF. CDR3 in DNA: TGTGCCAGCAGCTTAGGTGACAGGGGTGGTGGGAATGAGCAGTTCTTC.

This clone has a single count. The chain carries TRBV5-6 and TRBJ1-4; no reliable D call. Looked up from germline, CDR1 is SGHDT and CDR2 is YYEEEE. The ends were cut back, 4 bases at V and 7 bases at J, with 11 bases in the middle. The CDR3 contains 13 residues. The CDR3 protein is CASSPRSVEKLFF. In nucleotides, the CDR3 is TGTGCCAGCAGCCCCCGGTCTGTTGAAAAACTGTTTTTT.

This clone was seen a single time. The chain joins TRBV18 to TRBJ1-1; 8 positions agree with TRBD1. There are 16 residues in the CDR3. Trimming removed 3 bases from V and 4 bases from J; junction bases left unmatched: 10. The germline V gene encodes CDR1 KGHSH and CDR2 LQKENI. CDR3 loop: CASSPYGQGGATEAFF. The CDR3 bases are TGTGCCAGCTCACCGTACGGACAGGGTGGGGCCACTGAAGCTTTCTTT.

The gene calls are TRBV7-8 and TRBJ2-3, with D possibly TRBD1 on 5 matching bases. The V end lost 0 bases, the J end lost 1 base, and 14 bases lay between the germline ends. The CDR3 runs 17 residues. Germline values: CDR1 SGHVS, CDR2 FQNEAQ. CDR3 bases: TGTGCCAGCAGCTTAGCGCGGCAGGGTGTTCGCACAGATACGCAGTATTTT. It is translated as CASSLARQGVRTDTQYF.

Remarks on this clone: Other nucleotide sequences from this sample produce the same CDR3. The CDR3 loop reads CASRLDRASSYEQYF. The CDR3 DNA is TGTGCCAGCAGGTTAGACAGGGCTAGCTCCTACGAGCAGTACTTC. This chain joins TRBV28 and TRBJ2-7; 7 positions match TRBD1. The CDR3 is 15 amino acids. Germline V lookup: CDR1 MDHEN, CDR2 SYDVKM. The ends lost 6 bases at V and 0 bases at J; junction bases unmatched: 8.

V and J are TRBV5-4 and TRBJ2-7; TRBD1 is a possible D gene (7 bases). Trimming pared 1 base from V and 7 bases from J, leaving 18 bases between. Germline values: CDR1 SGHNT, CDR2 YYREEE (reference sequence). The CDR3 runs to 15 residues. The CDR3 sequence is CASSLTGRGVGEQYF. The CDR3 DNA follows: TGTGCCAGCAGCTTGACGGGCAGGGGGGTAGGTGAGCAGTACTTC.

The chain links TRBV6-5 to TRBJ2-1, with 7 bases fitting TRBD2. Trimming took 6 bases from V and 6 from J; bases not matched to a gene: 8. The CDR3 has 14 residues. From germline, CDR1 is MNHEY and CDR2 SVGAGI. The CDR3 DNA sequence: TGTGCCAGCAGCCCACGGACTAGAAGCAATGAGCAGTTCTTC. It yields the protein CASSPRTRSNEQFF.

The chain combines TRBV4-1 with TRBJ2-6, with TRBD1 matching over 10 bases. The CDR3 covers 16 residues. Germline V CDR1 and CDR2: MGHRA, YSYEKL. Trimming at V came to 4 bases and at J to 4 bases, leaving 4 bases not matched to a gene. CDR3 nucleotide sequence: TGCGCCAGCAGCCTGGGGACAGGGGCAGGGGCCAACGTCCTGACTTTC. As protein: CASSLGTGAGANVLTF.

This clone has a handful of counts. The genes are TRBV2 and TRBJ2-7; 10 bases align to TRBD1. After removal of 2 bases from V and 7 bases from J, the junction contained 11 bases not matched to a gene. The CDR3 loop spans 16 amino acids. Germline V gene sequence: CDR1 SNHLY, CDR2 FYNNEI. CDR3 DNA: TGTGCCAGCAGTGAATCGCCCCGACAGGGGGCACGGGAGCAGTACTTC. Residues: CASSESPRQGAREQYF.

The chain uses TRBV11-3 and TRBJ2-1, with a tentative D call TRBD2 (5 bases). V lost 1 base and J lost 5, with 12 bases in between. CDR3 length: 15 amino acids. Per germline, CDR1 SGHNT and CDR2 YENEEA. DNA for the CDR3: TGTGCCAGCAGCTTAGGGCAGCGGAGAAACAATGAGCAGTTCTTC. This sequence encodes CASSLGQRRNNEQFF. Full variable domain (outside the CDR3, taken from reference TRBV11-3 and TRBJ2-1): EAGVVQSPRYKIIEKKQPVAFWCNPISGHNTLYWYLQNLGQGPELLIRYENEEAVDDSQLPKDRFSAERLKGVDSTLKIQPAELGDSAVYLCASSLGQRRNNEQFFGPGTRLTVL.

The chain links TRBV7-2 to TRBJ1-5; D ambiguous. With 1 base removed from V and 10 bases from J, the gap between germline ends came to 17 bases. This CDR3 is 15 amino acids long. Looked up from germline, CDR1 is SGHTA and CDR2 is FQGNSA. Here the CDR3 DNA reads TGTGCCAGCAGCTTAGGTCCAGATCGAGGTGTTCCCCAGCATTTT. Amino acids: CASSLGPDRGVPQHF.

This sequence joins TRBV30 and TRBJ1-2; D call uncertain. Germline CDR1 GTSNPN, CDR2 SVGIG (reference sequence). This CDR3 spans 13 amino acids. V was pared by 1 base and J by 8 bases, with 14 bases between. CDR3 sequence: CAWSDTRAWGYTF. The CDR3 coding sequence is TGTGCCTGGAGTGATACCCGCGCATGGGGCTACACCTTC.

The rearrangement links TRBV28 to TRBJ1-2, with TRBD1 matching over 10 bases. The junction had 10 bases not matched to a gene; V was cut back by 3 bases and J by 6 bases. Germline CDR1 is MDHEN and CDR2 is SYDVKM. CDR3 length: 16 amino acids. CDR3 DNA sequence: TGTGCCAGCAGTTTGGGCCTTGGGGGGACAGGGGATGGCTACACCTTC. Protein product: CASSLGLGGTGDGYTF.